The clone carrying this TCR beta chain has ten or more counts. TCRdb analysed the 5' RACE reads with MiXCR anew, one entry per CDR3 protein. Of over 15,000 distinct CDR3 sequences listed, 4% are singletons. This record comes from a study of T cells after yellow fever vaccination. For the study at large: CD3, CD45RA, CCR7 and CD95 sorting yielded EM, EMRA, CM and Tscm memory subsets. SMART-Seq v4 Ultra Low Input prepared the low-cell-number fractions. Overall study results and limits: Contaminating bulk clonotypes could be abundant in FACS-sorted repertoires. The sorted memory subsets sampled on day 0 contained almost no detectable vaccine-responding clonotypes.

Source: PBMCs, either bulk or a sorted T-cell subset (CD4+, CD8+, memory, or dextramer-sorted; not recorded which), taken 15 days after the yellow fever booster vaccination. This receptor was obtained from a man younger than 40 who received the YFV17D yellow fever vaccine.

As DNA, the CDR3 is TGTGCCACCATGGGGACTAGCGGCTACAATGAGCAGTTCTTC. It translates to CATMGTSGYNEQFF. The chain combines TRBV7-9 with TRBJ2-1; 11 bases match TRBD2. This CDR3 has 14 amino acids. Trimming cost V 10 bases and J 3 bases; bases outside gene matches: 5. CDR1 is SEHNR and CDR2 is FQNEAQ in the germline V gene (reference sequence).